The clone carrying this T cell receptor beta chain has a handful of counts. What it binds is unknown. The sample comes from a study of T cells after yellow fever vaccination. Study in general: SMART-Seq v4 Ultra Low Input served to prepare low-cell-number fractions. General study findings and limits: After the booster, approximately 96% of CD4 and 88% of CD8 primary-response clones were re-detected.

One entry per CDR3 protein results from TCRdb running MiXCR on the 5' RACE reads. The sample lists a few hundred thousand distinct CDR3 sequences, about a fifth seen once, with roughly an eighth in the top ten. V gave up 2 bases and J gave up 8 bases, with 10 bases separating them. This CDR3 has 13 amino acids. CDR1 and CDR2 from the germline V gene are SGHRS and YFSETQ. The receptor comes from a man aged 25 to 45 who received the YFV17D yellow fever vaccine. V and J are TRBV5-1 and TRBJ1-4, with D possibly being TRBD1 (6 bases). Sequencing used PBMCs, obtained 15 days after the yellow fever booster vaccination. DNA for the CDR3: TGCGCCAGCAGCTTCGGGGGCAAAGAAAAACTGTTTTTT. Protein sequence: CASSFGGKEKLFF. Full variable domain (rest looked up from reference TRBV5-1 and TRBJ1-4): KAGVTQTPRYLIKTRGQQVTLSCSPISGHRSVSWYQQTPGQGLQFLFEYFSETQRNKGNFPGRFSGRQFSNSRSEMNVSTLELGDSALYLCASSFGGKEKLFFGSGTQLSVL.